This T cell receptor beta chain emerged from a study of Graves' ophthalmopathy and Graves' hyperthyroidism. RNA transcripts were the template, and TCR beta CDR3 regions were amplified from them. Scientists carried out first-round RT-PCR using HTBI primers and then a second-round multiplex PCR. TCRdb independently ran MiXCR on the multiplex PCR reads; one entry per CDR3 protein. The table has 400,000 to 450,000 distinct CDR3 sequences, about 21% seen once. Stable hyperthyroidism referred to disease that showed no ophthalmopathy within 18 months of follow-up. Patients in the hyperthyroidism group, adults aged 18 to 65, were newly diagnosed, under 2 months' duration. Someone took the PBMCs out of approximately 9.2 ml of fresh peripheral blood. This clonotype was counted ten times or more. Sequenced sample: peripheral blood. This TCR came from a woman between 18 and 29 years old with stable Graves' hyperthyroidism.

CDR3: CASSEGGRGNQPQHF. The CDR3 DNA is TGTGCCAGCAGTGAGGGAGGGCGGGGCAATCAGCCCCAGCATTTT. The chain recombines TRBV25-1 with TRBJ1-5, with D hard to call. V was cut by 3 bases and J by 2 bases, with 11 bases left in between. There are 15 residues in the CDR3. Germline V gene sequence: CDR1 MGHDK, CDR2 SYGVNS.